Below, 32 T cell receptor beta chains from the same sample are listed, as sequenced in a study of CD8 T cells in ankylosing spondylitis (dated by TCRdb to 2016 to 2017). Library preparation employed 5' RACE. Sequenced using an Illumina HiSeq 2500. TCRdb trimmed public reads at Q25 via fastp, called clones via MiXCR and kept in-frame beta chains. Every CDR3 protein is listed once, alongside the most common genes and DNA of its rows. Recorded for this sample are tens of thousands of distinct CDR3 sequences; roughly 6.8% of them occurred a single time. The top ten clonotypes cover approximately 10% of the sample. What was sequenced was blood, either unsorted or a sorted T cell fraction (not recorded which). The receptors shown here come from a male donor with ankylosing spondylitis or in good health (not recorded which).

Many counts were recorded for this clonotype. The CDR3 reads CSATGLAAQEQFF. For the CDR3, the DNA is TGCAGTGCTACGGGACTAGCAGCACAGGAGCAGTTCTTC. V and J are TRBV20-1 and TRBJ2-1; the match to TRBD2 covers 9 bases. CDR1 and CDR2 (germline): DFQATT, SNEGSKA (reference sequence). The CDR3 is 13 amino acids. V lost 4 bases to trimming and J lost 10 bases; unmatched junction nucleotides: 8.

This clonotype was counted at least ten times. The V gene is TRBV12-3 or TRBV12-4, the J gene TRBJ1-1; possibly TRBD1 for D (6 bases). The CDR3 consists of 14 residues. With 3 bases removed from V and 5 bases from J, the gap between germline ends came to 13 bases. In nucleotides, the CDR3 is TGTGCCAGCAGTTTTGGGGGGGCTGAGACTGAAGCTTTCTTT. Its protein product is CASSFGGAETEAFF.

This chain joins TRBV15 and TRBJ2-5; D perhaps matches TRBD2 (6 bases). Trimming cost V 3 bases and J 3 bases, with 14 bases left between them. The CDR3 has 15 amino acids. Germline loops: CDR1 LNHNV, CDR2 YYDKDF (reference sequence). The CDR3 nucleotides read TGTGCCACCAGCAGCGCCGGGGGATGGGAAGAGACCCAGTACTTC. This translates into CATSSAGGWEETQYF.

In its sample, this clonotype was seen a few times. The rearrangement links TRBV28 to TRBJ2-2, with TRBD1 identical over 8 bases. Germline V CDR1 and CDR2: MDHEN, SYDVKM. The CDR3 is 16 amino acids. J gave up 1 base and V 8 bases, and 9 bases lay outside the gene matches. DNA for the CDR3: TGTGCCAGCCTAAATACCGGGACAGGGAACACCGGGGAGCTGTTTTTT. It encodes CASLNTGTGNTGELFF.

Many counts were recorded for this clonotype. This rearrangement joins TRBV28 to TRBJ2-5; 9 nucleotides align to TRBD1. CDR1 and CDR2 (germline): MDHEN, SYDVKM. The CDR3 has 15 amino acids. V lost 7 bases and J lost 3; bases outside the gene matches: 9. The CDR3 here is CASNRPGQGEETQYF. DNA of the CDR3: TGTGCCAGCAATAGACCGGGACAGGGCGAAGAGACCCAGTACTTC.

In this sample, this clonotype turned up many times. The chain links TRBV3-1 to TRBJ2-2, with D unresolved. Per the germline V gene, CDR1 is LGHDT and CDR2 is YNNKEL (reference sequence). This CDR3 is built from 14 residues. V lost 1 base and J lost 6, with 9 bases in between. Here the CDR3 DNA reads TGTGCCAGCAGCCAAGGGCCTTCAGCCGGGGAGCTGTTTTTT. Its protein product is CASSQGPSAGELFF. The entire variable domain, with the rest obtained from reference TRBV3-1 and TRBJ2-2, is as follows: DTAVSQTPKYLVTQMGNDKSIKCEQNLGHDTMYWYKQDSKKFLKIMFSYNNKELIINETVPNRFSPKSPDKAHLNLHINSLELGDSAVYFCASSQGPSAGELFFGEGSRLTVL.

Ten or more counts support this clonotype. The chain employs TRBV5-1 and TRBJ1-2; D unresolved. V shed 5 bases and J shed 2 bases, with 16 bases lying between them. Looked up from germline, CDR1 is SGHRS and CDR2 is YFSETQ. The CDR3 has 15 amino acids. The CDR3 loop is CASSPSIGGNYGYTF. In DNA, the CDR3 is TGCGCCAGCAGTCCAAGTATTGGAGGGAACTATGGCTACACCTTC. The full variable domain, completed using reference TRBV5-1 and TRBJ1-2, is KAGVTQTPRYLIKTRGQQVTLSCSPISGHRSVSWYQQTPGQGLQFLFEYFSETQRNKGNFPGRFSGRQFSNSRSEMNVSTLELGDSALYLCASSPSIGGNYGYTFGSGTRLTVV.

This clonotype came up many times. The chain carries TRBV7-8 and TRBJ2-7, with TRBD2 identical over 9 bases. The CDR3 runs to 14 residues. Germline V CDR1 and CDR2: SGHVS, FQNEAQ. The ends lost 2 bases at V and 5 bases at J; junction bases unmatched: 4. The CDR3 spells CASSLLAGSNEQYF. CDR3 nucleotide sequence: TGTGCCAGCAGCTTACTAGCGGGATCAAACGAGCAGTACTTC.

This clonotype has at least ten counts. The rearrangement uses TRBV6-5 and TRBJ2-7, with 7 bases matching TRBD1. CDR3 size: 12 residues. V was pared by 8 bases and J by 3 bases, with 4 bases of the junction left unmatched. The germline V gene has CDR1 MNHEY and CDR2 SVGAGI. The CDR3 region is CASQGDGYEQYF. The CDR3 region has the DNA TGTGCCAGCCAGGGGGATGGCTACGAGCAGTACTTC.

In this sample, this clonotype turned up many times. The chain combines TRBV30 with TRBJ2-7, with D possibly being TRBD2 (5 bases). The CDR3 loop spans 13 amino acids. V lost 2 bases and J 1 base, leaving 9 bases between the germline ends. Germline loops: CDR1 GTSNPN, CDR2 SVGIG (reference sequence). CDR3 sequence reads: CAWSHGDSYEQYF. DNA of the CDR3: TGTGCCTGGAGTCACGGGGATTCCTACGAGCAGTACTTC. Full variable domain (rest looked up from reference TRBV30 and TRBJ2-7): SQTIHQWPATLVQPVGSPLSLECTVEGTSNPNLYWYRQAAGRGLQLLFYSVGIGQISSEVPQNLSASRPQDRQFILSSKKLLLSDSGFYLCAWSHGDSYEQYFGPGTRLTVT.

This clonotype has ten or more counts. CDR3 DNA: TGTGCCAGCAGCCAGGACGTCCCATTATACAATGAGCAGTTCTTC. This sequence encodes CASSQDVPLYNEQFF. V and J are TRBV11-1 and TRBJ2-1; no firm D call. The CDR3 runs to 15 residues. V lost 5 bases and J lost 4, with 15 bases in between. Germline assignment: CDR1 SGHAT and CDR2 FQDESV (reference sequence).

The rearrangement links TRBV5-3 to TRBJ2-7; TRBD2 might be the D (6 bases). TRBV5-3 is an ORF, and what it does is uncertain. The CDR3 consists of 13 residues. The V gene lost 9 bases and the J gene lost 3 bases, with 16 bases spanning the gap. This chain's CDR3 is CAMSPGRDYEQYF. The CDR3 region has the DNA TGTGCCATGAGCCCCGGGCGGGACTACGAGCAGTACTTC.

This clonotype occurred many times. This chain uses TRBV27 with TRBJ1-3; no definite D call. CDR1 and CDR2 from the germline V gene are MNHEY and SMNVEV (reference sequence). This CDR3 has 14 amino acids. Trimming took 5 bases from V and 3 from J, leaving 11 bases between them. CDR3 sequence reads: CASSQQRDGNTIYF. The CDR3 DNA follows: TGTGCCAGCAGTCAACAGCGGGATGGAAACACCATATATTTT.

This clonotype was picked up many times. The chain couples TRBV6-4 to TRBJ2-1; D is undetermined. Trimming pared 0 bases from V and 6 bases from J, leaving 6 bases between. CDR1 MRHNA and CDR2 SNTAGT come from the germline V gene. This CDR3 comprises 13 residues. CDR3 nucleotide sequence: TGTGCCAGCAGTGACTCGCCTCGCAATGAGCAGTTCTTC. Its protein product is CASSDSPRNEQFF.

This clonotype is labeled medium-sized. The V call is TRBV29-1, the J call TRBJ1-1; D not resolved. The CDR3 length is 15 residues. Trimming removed 2 bases from V and 4 bases from J, with 17 bases in between. Germline V gene data show CDR1 as SQVTM and CDR2 as ANQGSEA. Here the CDR3 reads CSVEKWAGGSTEAFF. CDR3 DNA sequence: TGCAGCGTTGAAAAGTGGGCGGGAGGGAGCACTGAAGCTTTCTTT.

This clonotype was counted ten times or more. The rearrangement links TRBV4-1 to TRBJ2-1, with 16 nucleotides matching TRBD2. Germline V gives CDR1 MGHRA, CDR2 YSYEKL. The CDR3 spans 18 residues. J was trimmed by 6 bases and V by 4 bases; bases with no gene match: 9. CDR3 residues: CASSRGGTSGRAINEQFF. In DNA, the CDR3 is TGCGCCAGCAGCCGAGGCGGGACTAGCGGGAGGGCCATCAATGAGCAGTTCTTC.

This clonotype was seen repeatedly, ten times or more. The chain employs TRBV28 and TRBJ1-2, with 10 bases fitting TRBD1. J gave up 2 bases and V 0 bases, and 3 bases lay outside the gene matches. CDR1 is MDHEN, CDR2 SYDVKM, per germline. This CDR3 comprises 16 residues. CDR3 in DNA: TGTGCCAGCAGTTTATGGGGACAGGGGCCCAACTATGGCTACACCTTC. It codes for CASSLWGQGPNYGYTF.

The table lists this clonotype with many counts. The chain joins TRBV2 to TRBJ1-2, with no clear D. The CDR3 length is 13 residues. V shed 5 bases and J shed 1 base, with 8 bases lying between them. Germline loops: CDR1 SNHLY, CDR2 FYNNEI. CDR3: CASSLKLNYGYTF. The CDR3, as DNA: TGTGCCAGCAGTTTGAAACTTAACTATGGCTACACCTTC.

This clonotype was found many times. This chain links TRBV12-3 or TRBV12-4 with TRBJ1-5, with 9 nucleotides matching TRBD1. V dropped 5 bases and J dropped 2; count of bases not matched to a gene: 4. This CDR3 has 15 amino acids. CDR3 residues: CASSIRDRGNQPQHF. The CDR3 bases are TGTGCCAGCAGTATCCGGGACAGGGGCAATCAGCCCCAGCATTTT.

In its sample, this clonotype was seen a few times. V gene TRBV2 combines with J gene TRBJ1-1; D is perhaps TRBD1 (5 bases). Germline values: CDR1 SNHLY, CDR2 FYNNEI. The CDR3 covers 14 residues. Trimming took 9 bases from V and 0 from J, leaving 14 bases between them. The CDR3 coding sequence is TGTGCCAGTCTGATGACAGACTTGAACACTGAAGCTTTCTTT. This codes for CASLMTDLNTEAFF.

There are many counts of this clonotype. This rearrangement joins TRBV12-3 or TRBV12-4 to TRBJ1-6; no clear D gene. The CDR3 runs to 12 residues. The V end lost 1 base, the J end lost 10 bases, and 5 bases lay between the germline ends. CDR3 nucleotide sequence: TGTGCCAGCAGTTTAGGGGTCTCACCCCTCCACTTT. Amino acids: CASSLGVSPLHF.

This clonotype was recorded many times. CDR3 bases: TGCAGCGCTACTCCTCCGGGACAGGGAGAGACCCAGTACTTC. Its protein product is CSATPPGQGETQYF. This rearrangement joins TRBV29-1 to TRBJ2-5, with TRBD1 matching over 9 bases. J lost 4 bases, V lost 7 bases, and 10 bases had no gene match. Per germline, CDR1 SQVTM and CDR2 ANQGSEA. The CDR3 consists of 14 residues.

This clonotype was found a few times. The CDR3 DNA is TGTGCCAGCAGCCCAAGTGGCAGGGGGCAATCACCCCTCCACTTT. This encodes CASSPSGRGQSPLHF. The chain employs TRBV7-2 and TRBJ1-6, with 8 bases that match TRBD1. The trim removed 5 bases at V and 10 bases at J, leaving 10 bases unmatched. Germline lookup yields CDR1 SGHTA and CDR2 FQGNSA. The CDR3 extends over 15 amino acids.

At least ten counts were recorded for this clonotype. The chain carries TRBV12-3 or TRBV12-4 and TRBJ2-1; TRBD1 matches 10 bases. CDR3 length: 13 amino acids. The V and J ends lost 5 bases and 8 bases, in that order; junction bases with no gene match: 3. Written as DNA, the CDR3 is TGTGCCAGCAGTAGACAGGGGGCTGATGAGCAGTTCTTC. It is translated as CASSRQGADEQFF.

This clonotype was counted at least ten times. V is TRBV10-3 and J is TRBJ2-1; 9 positions match TRBD1. The CDR3 has 14 amino acids. The trim removed 6 bases at V and 6 bases at J, leaving 6 bases unmatched. CDR1 ENHRY and CDR2 SYGVKD come from the germline V gene. CDR3 region: CAISRTGEGNEQFF. CDR3 DNA sequence: TGTGCCATCAGCCGGACAGGGGAGGGCAATGAGCAGTTCTTC.

This clonotype was found many times. The rearrangement joins TRBV12-3 or TRBV12-4 to TRBJ1-5; D unclear. The CDR3 extends over 15 amino acids. V was trimmed by 1 base and J by 7 bases, leaving 14 bases between them. As DNA, the CDR3 is TGTGCCAGCAGTTTAGGAGTAGGAGGGAACCAGCCCCAGCATTTT. Translated: CASSLGVGGNQPQHF.

This clonotype came up many times. This chain connects TRBV7-2 to TRBJ2-1, with TRBD2 identical over 13 bases. With V trimmed by 5 bases and J by 5 bases, 3 bases remained unmatched. From germline, CDR1 is SGHTA and CDR2 FQGNSA. This CDR3 comprises 15 residues. CDR3 residues: CASSTGLAGDNEQFF. Written as DNA, the CDR3 is TGTGCCAGCAGCACAGGACTAGCGGGAGACAATGAGCAGTTCTTC.

This clonotype was detected ten times or more. DNA for the CDR3: TGCGCCAGCAGCCAGAGACCAAGGGACACTGAAGCTTTCTTT. It specifies CASSQRPRDTEAFF. This chain joins TRBV23-1 and TRBJ1-1; D is unclear. TRBV23-1 is designated an ORF whose function remains uncertain. The CDR3 totals 14 residues. Trimming took 6 bases from V and 3 from J, leaving 14 bases between them.

This clonotype was counted at least ten times. The gene calls are TRBV29-1 and TRBJ2-6, with 8 bases that match TRBD2. Trimming removed 4 bases from V and 0 bases from J; junction bases left unmatched: 11. The CDR3 is made up of 18 amino acids. In germline, CDR1 is SQVTM, CDR2 ANQGSEA. CDR3 bases: TGCAGCGTTGCCCCCAACGCGGGAGGACCCTCTGGGGCCAACGTCCTGACTTTC. Residues: CSVAPNAGGPSGANVLTF.

This clonotype has ten or more counts. V and J are TRBV10-3 and TRBJ1-2; D may be TRBD1 (5 bases). The CDR3 extends over 14 amino acids. CDR1 and CDR2 (germline): ENHRY, SYGVKD. V lost 2 bases and J 4 bases, leaving 11 bases between the germline ends. CDR3: CAISEGGSVYGYTF. CDR3 nucleotides: TGTGCCATCAGTGAGGGGGGATCCGTCTATGGCTACACCTTC.

The J gene is TRBJ2-5, the V gene TRBV20-1, with 8 positions matching TRBD2. The CDR3 runs to 15 residues. Per the germline V gene, CDR1 is DFQATT and CDR2 is SNEGSKA (reference sequence). Trimming cost V 0 bases and J 2 bases; bases outside gene matches: 5. CDR3 in DNA: TGCAGTGCTAGAGATTACGGGAGGGGGCAAGAGACCCAGTACTTC. Amino acids: CSARDYGRGQETQYF.

Ten or more counts support this clonotype. The chain links TRBV12-3 or TRBV12-4 to TRBJ2-7; 8 bases are shared with TRBD2. V lost 1 base, J lost 5 bases, and 1 base stayed unmatched. The CDR3 extends over 13 amino acids. The CDR3 is CASSLERGNEQYF. DNA for the CDR3: TGTGCCAGCAGTTTAGAGCGGGGGAACGAGCAGTACTTC.